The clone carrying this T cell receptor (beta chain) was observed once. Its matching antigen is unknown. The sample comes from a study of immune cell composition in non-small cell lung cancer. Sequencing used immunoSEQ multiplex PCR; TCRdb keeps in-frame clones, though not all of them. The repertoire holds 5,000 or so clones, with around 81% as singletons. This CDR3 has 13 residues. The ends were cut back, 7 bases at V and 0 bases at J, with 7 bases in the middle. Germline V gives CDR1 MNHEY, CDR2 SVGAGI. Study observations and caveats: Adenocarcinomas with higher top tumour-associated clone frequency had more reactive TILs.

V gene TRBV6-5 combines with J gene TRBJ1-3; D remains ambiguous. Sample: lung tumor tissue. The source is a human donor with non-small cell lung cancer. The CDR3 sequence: CASKESSGNTIYF. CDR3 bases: TGTGCCAGCAAGGAGAGCTCTGGAAACACCATATATTTT.